These 20 T cell receptor beta chains originate from one sample sequenced in a study of cytomegalovirus exposure and HLA in healthy donors. The PCR was carried out with 60 Vbeta primers and 13 Jbeta primers. The data were produced by immunoSEQ multiplex PCR, yet TCRdb's version contains in-frame clones alone and is incomplete. The sample contains fewer than 60,000 clones, roughly 77% of which appear only once. The sample was PBMCs. These receptors came from a woman in her thirties or forties in good health and CMV-seropositive.

CDR3 in DNA: TGTGCCAGCAGCTTACTTCCCGGGGACACTGAAGCTTTCTTT. Translating it yields CASSLLPGDTEAFF. The chain is built from TRBV7-3 and TRBJ1-1; D not certain. The V end lost 2 bases, the J end lost 3 bases, and 10 bases lay between the germline ends. Germline V gene lookup returns CDR1 SGHTA and CDR2 FQGTGA. The CDR3 sequence is 14 residues long.

The sample holds one count of this clone. The chain employs TRBV28 and TRBJ2-2, with 7 bases aligning to TRBD1. Per the germline V gene, CDR1 is MDHEN and CDR2 is SYDVKM. The CDR3 is 18 amino acids. V dropped 5 bases and J dropped 4; count of bases not matched to a gene: 16. CDR3 in amino acids: CASSTNRGSWFGTGELFF. In DNA, the CDR3 is TGTGCCAGCAGTACAAACAGGGGAAGTTGGTTCGGCACCGGGGAGCTGTTTTTT.

The genes are TRBV14 and TRBJ2-5; D perhaps matches TRBD2 (6 bases). The CDR3 is 13 amino acids. CDR1 and CDR2 from the germline V gene are SGHDN and FVKESK. Trimming pared 4 bases from V and 2 bases from J, leaving 8 bases between. The CDR3 loop reads CASSRGGQETQYF. CDR3 sequence (DNA): TGTGCCAGCAGCCGGGGAGGACAAGAGACCCAGTACTTC.

This chain joins TRBV6-1 and TRBJ2-5; a possible D gene is TRBD2 (5 bases). CDR1 and CDR2 (germline): MNHNS, SASEGT. V was trimmed by 6 bases and J by 2 bases, leaving 10 bases between them. The CDR3 runs 13 residues. The CDR3 protein is CASRSWTQETQYF. The CDR3, as DNA: TGTGCCAGCAGGTCTTGGACTCAAGAGACCCAGTACTTC.

This chain uses TRBV18 with TRBJ1-1; TRBD1 matches 10 bases. Losses at the gene ends were 2 bases for V and 6 bases for J; bases not matched to a gene: 3. From germline, CDR1 is KGHSH and CDR2 LQKENI. The CDR3 is made up of 14 amino acids. The CDR3 protein is CASSPGTGEPEAFF. The CDR3 DNA reads TGTGCCAGCTCACCAGGGACAGGGGAGCCTGAAGCTTTCTTT.

J is TRBJ1-1 and V is TRBV4-3; possibly TRBD1 for D (5 bases). This CDR3 region has 17 residues. V was shortened by 1 base and J by 1 base, with 16 bases between the two germline ends. Germline V CDR1 and CDR2: LGHNA, YSLEER. CDR3 in amino acids: CASSQGSGARWNTEAFF. As DNA, the CDR3 is TGCGCCAGCAGCCAAGGGAGTGGGGCGCGTTGGAACACTGAAGCTTTCTTT.

V and J are TRBV29-1 and TRBJ1-2; D remains ambiguous. Trimming stripped 6 bases from V and 7 bases from J, with 21 bases between. This CDR3 has 14 residues. The V gene's germline CDR1 is SQVTM and CDR2 ANQGSEA. This CDR3 is CSVAARSARVGYTF. In DNA, the CDR3 is TGCAGCGTAGCGGCCCGATCGGCGAGAGTTGGCTACACCTTC. Full variable domain (remainder filled in from reference TRBV29-1 and TRBJ1-2): SAVISQKPSRDICQRGTSLTIQCQVDSQVTMMFWYRQQPGQSLTLIATANQGSEATYESGFVIDKFPISRPNLTFSTLTVSNMSPEDSSIYLCSVAARSARVGYTFGSGTRLTVV.

For the CDR3, the DNA is TGTGCCACCAGCGGACAGTCTAATCAGCCCCAGCATTTT. Protein sequence: CATSGQSNQPQHF. V gene TRBV15 combines with J gene TRBJ1-5; D may be TRBD1 (6 bases). The CDR3 contains 13 residues. Germline CDR1 is LNHNV and CDR2 is YYDKDF (reference sequence). V lost 5 bases to trimming and J lost 4 bases, with 9 bases between them.

The chain is built from TRBV30 and TRBJ1-6; 8 nucleotides align to TRBD1. Germline assignment: CDR1 GTSNPN and CDR2 SVGIG (reference sequence). V was pared by 2 bases and J by 11 bases, with 17 bases of the junction left unmatched. The CDR3 length is 17 residues. The CDR3: CAWSTERDRIREAPLHF. Written as DNA, the CDR3 is TGTGCCTGGAGTACCGAGCGGGACAGGATAAGAGAGGCACCCCTCCACTTT.

The chain combines TRBV18 with TRBJ1-3; D uncertain. Between the trimmed V and J ends, which lost 5 bases and 4 bases, there was a span of 18 bases. Germline CDR1 and CDR2: KGHSH and LQKENI. The CDR3 consists of 16 residues. The chain's CDR3 is CASSDLFGEAGNTIYF. In DNA, the CDR3 is TGTGCCAGCTCAGATCTTTTCGGGGAGGCCGGAAACACCATATATTTT.

This clone showed up just a few times. The V gene is TRBV19, the J gene TRBJ1-3, with D tentatively TRBD1 (5 bases). CDR3 length: 15 residues. The germline V gene has CDR1 LNHDA and CDR2 SQIVND (reference sequence). The V end lost 7 bases, the J end lost 0 bases, and 13 bases lay between the germline ends. For the CDR3, the DNA is TGTGCCAGTACCCTGGGACTCAGCTCTGGAAACACCATATATTTT. This encodes CASTLGLSSGNTIYF.

This clone came up a few times. The CDR3 loop is CASSAIQGPEAFF. In DNA form, the CDR3 reads TGTGCCAGCAGTGCTATACAGGGGCCTGAAGCTTTCTTT. The chain recombines TRBV6-1 with TRBJ1-1; 7 positions agree with TRBD1. J lost 6 bases, V lost 4 bases, and 5 bases had no gene match. Germline loops: CDR1 MNHNS, CDR2 SASEGT. The CDR3 runs to 13 residues.

The chain has TRBV5-1 and TRBJ2-5; D unclear. Looked up from germline, CDR1 is SGHRS and CDR2 is YFSETQ. The CDR3 extends over 12 amino acids. Deletions cut 3 bases from V and 5 bases from J, with 8 bases between. The CDR3 sequence: CASSSGRETQYF. The CDR3 DNA sequence: TGCGCCAGCAGCTCGGGTCGTGAGACCCAGTACTTC.

This clone was observed a single time. The chain couples TRBV5-5 to TRBJ2-1; 14 nucleotides agree with TRBD2. CDR1 is SGHKS and CDR2 is YYEKEE in the germline V gene (reference sequence). This CDR3 comprises 17 residues. Trimming removed 4 bases from V and 6 bases from J; junction bases left unmatched: 9. CDR3 bases: TGTGCCAGCAGCCTGATCCCCGGGACTAGCGGGGGCAATGAGCAGTTCTTC. Its protein product is CASSLIPGTSGGNEQFF.

V is TRBV20-1 and J is TRBJ1-1, with D unresolved. Trimming cost V 2 bases and J 8 bases, with 6 bases left between them. This CDR3 contains 10 residues. Per germline, CDR1 DFQATT and CDR2 SNEGSKA (reference sequence). The CDR3 sequence is CSARHREAFF. CDR3 nucleotide sequence: TGCAGTGCTAGACACCGGGAAGCTTTCTTT.

CDR3 DNA sequence: TGTGCCAGCAGCCCCTCCTCTGGAAACACCATATATTTT. Translated: CASSPSSGNTIYF. The chain couples TRBV9 to TRBJ1-3; D not resolved. Germline CDR1 SGDLS, CDR2 YYNGEE. The CDR3 length is 13 residues. Trimming cost V 4 bases and J 0 bases, with 5 bases left between them.

Worth noting for this clone: The sample contains more than one DNA sequence encoding this CDR3. The genes are TRBV9 and TRBJ2-7; 8 nucleotides align to TRBD1. V lost 0 bases to trimming and J lost 2 bases; unmatched junction nucleotides: 4. CDR1 SGDLS and CDR2 YYNGEE come from the germline V gene. The CDR3 totals 15 residues. The CDR3 DNA is TGTGCCAGCAGCGTAGGACAGGGGTCTACCTACGAGCAGTACTTC. Translated: CASSVGQGSTYEQYF.

The rearrangement joins TRBV27 to TRBJ2-1, with 7 bases that match TRBD2. The germline gives CDR1 MNHEY, CDR2 SMNVEV (reference sequence). V shed 5 bases and J 6 bases; nucleotides not matched to a gene: 10. This CDR3 is 15 amino acids long. This CDR3 is CASSPLRGFGNEQFF. The CDR3 bases are TGTGCCAGCAGTCCCTTGCGGGGGTTCGGCAATGAGCAGTTCTTC.

The chain recombines TRBV15 with TRBJ2-5, with D possibly TRBD2 on 6 matching bases. This CDR3 spans 18 amino acids. The germline V and J ends were trimmed by 0 bases and 5 bases, with 22 bases remaining between them. CDR1 LNHNV and CDR2 YYDKDF come from the germline V gene (reference sequence). This chain's CDR3 is CATSREKEGPPPGETQYF. The CDR3 DNA is TGTGCCACCAGCAGAGAAAAGGAGGGGCCCCCCCCGGGGGAGACCCAGTACTTC.

V gene TRBV5-4 combines with J gene TRBJ2-1, with a possible D match to TRBD1 (6 bases). Between the trimmed V and J ends, which lost 2 bases and 5 bases, there was a span of 14 bases. Germline V lookup: CDR1 SGHNT, CDR2 YYREEE (reference sequence). The length of the CDR3 is 15 residues. The CDR3 DNA follows: TGTGCCAGCAGCTTACCTTCTGGGACAAACAATGAGCAGTTCTTC. The encoded protein is CASSLPSGTNNEQFF.